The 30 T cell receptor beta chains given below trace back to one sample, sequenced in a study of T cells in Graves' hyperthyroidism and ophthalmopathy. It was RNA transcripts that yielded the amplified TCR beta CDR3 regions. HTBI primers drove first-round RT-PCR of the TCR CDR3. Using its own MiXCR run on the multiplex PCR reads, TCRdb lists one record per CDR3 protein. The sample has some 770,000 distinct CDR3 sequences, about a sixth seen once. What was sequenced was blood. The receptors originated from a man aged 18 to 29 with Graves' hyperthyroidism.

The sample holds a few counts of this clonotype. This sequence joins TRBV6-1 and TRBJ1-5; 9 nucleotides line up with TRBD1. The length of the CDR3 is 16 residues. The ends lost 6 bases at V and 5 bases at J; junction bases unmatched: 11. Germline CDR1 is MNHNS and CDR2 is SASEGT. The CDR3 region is CASSSRPGQGDQPQHF. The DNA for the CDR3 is TGTGCCAGCAGCTCTCGTCCGGGACAGGGAGATCAGCCCCAGCATTTT.

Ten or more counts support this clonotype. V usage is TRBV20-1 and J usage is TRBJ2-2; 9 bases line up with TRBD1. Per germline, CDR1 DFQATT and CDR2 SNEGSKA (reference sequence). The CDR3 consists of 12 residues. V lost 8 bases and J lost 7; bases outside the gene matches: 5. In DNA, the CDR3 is TGCAGTATAACAGGGGGCGGCGGGGAGCTGTTTTTT. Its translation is CSITGGGGELFF.

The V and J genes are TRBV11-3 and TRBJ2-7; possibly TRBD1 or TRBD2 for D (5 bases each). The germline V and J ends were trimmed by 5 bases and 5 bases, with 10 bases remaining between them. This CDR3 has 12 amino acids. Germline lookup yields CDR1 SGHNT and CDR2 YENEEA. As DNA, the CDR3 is TGTGCCAGCAGCCCAGGGAGCCACGAGCAGTACTTC. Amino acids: CASSPGSHEQYF.

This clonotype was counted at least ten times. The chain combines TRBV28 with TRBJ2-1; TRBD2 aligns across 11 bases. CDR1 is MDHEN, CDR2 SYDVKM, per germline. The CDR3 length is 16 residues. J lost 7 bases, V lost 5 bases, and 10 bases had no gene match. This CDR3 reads CASSPYKSSGRNEQFF. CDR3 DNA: TGTGCCAGCAGTCCCTATAAGTCTAGCGGGAGGAATGAGCAGTTCTTC. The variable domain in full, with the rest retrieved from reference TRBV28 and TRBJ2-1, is DVKVTQSSRYLVKRTGEKVFLECVQDMDHENMFWYRQDPGLGLRLIYFSYDVKMKEKGDIPEGYSVSREKKERFSLILESASTNQTSMYLCASSPYKSSGRNEQFFGPGTRLTVL.

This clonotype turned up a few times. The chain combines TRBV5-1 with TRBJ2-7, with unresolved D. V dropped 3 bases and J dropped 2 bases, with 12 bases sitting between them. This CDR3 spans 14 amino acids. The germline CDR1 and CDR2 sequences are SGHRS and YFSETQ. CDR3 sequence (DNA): TGCGCCAGCAGCTCGGAAGGAAGGGCCTACGAGCAGTACTTC. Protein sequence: CASSSEGRAYEQYF. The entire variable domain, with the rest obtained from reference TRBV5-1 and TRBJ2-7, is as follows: KAGVTQTPRYLIKTRGQQVTLSCSPISGHRSVSWYQQTPGQGLQFLFEYFSETQRNKGNFPGRFSGRQFSNSRSEMNVSTLELGDSALYLCASSSEGRAYEQYFGPGTRLTVT.

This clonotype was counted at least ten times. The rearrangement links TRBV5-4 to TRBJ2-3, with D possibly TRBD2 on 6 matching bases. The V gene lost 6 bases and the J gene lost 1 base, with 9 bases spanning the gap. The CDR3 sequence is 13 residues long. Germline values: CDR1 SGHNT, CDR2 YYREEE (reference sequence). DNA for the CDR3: TGTGCCAGCATGGGGACTCGCACAGATACGCAGTATTTT. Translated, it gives CASMGTRTDTQYF.

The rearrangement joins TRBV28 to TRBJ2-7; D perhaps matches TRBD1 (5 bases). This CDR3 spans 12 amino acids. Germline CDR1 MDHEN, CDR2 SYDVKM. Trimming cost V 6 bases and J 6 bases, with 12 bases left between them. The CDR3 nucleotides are TGTGCCAGCAGGGGGCTGGGTGTCGAGCAGTACTTC. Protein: CASRGLGVEQYF.

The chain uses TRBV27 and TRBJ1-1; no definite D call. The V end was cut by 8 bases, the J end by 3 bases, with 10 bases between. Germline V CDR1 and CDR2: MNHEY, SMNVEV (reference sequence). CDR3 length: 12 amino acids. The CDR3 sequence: CASQGTDTEAFF. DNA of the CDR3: TGTGCCAGCCAAGGAACAGACACTGAAGCTTTCTTT.

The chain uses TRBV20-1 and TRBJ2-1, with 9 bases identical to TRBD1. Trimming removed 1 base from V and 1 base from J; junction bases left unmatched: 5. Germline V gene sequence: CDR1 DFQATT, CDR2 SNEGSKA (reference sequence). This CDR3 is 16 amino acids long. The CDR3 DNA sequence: TGCAGTGCTAGAGCCCGGGACAGGGTATCCTACAATGAGCAGTTCTTC. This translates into CSARARDRVSYNEQFF.

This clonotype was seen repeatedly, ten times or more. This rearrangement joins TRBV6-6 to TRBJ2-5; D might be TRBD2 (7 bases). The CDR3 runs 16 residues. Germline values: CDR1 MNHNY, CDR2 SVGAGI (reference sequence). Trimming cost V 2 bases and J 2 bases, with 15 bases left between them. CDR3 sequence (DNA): TGTGCCAGCAGTTACCCGGCAGGGGAGGGTCAAGAGACCCAGTACTTC. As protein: CASSYPAGEGQETQYF.

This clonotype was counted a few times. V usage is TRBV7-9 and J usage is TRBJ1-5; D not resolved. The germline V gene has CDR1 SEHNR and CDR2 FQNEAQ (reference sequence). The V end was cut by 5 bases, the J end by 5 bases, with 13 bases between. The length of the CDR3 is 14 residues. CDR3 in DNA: TGTGCCAGCAGCACTTCCGGGGAATATCAGCCCCAGCATTTT. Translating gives CASSTSGEYQPQHF.

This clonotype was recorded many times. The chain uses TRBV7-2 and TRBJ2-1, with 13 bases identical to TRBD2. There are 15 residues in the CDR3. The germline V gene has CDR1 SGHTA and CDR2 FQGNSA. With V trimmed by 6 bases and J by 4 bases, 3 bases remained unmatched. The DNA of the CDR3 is TGTGCCAGCAGATCGGGACTAGCGGGATACAATGAGCAGTTCTTC. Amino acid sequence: CASRSGLAGYNEQFF.

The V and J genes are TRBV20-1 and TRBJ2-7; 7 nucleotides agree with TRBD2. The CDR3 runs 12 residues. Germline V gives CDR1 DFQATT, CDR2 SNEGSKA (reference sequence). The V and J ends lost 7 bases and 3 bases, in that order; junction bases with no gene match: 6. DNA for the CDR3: TGCAGTGGAGTGGCGGGGGACTACGAGCAGTACTTC. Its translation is CSGVAGDYEQYF.

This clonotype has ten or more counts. The CDR3 is CASSYSSSYSQETQYF. DNA of the CDR3: TGTGCCAGCAGTTACTCGTCATCCTACAGCCAAGAGACCCAGTACTTC. The chain couples TRBV6-5 to TRBJ2-5; no clear D. The length of the CDR3 is 16 residues. Germline loops: CDR1 MNHEY, CDR2 SVGAGI. The V and J ends lost 0 bases and 1 base respectively, with 12 bases between them.

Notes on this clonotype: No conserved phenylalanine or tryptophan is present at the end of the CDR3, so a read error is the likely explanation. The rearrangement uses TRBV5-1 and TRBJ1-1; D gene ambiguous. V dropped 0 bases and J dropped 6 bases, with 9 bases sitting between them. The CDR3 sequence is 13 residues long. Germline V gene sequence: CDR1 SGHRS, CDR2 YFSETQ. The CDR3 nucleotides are TGCGCCAGCAGCTTGGCCGGTAGAGCTGAAGCTTTCCTT. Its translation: CASSLAGRAEAFL.

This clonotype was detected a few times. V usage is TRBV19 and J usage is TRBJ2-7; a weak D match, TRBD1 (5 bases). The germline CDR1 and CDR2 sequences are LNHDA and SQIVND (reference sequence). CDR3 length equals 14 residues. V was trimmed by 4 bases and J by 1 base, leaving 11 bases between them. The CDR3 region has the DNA TGTGCCAGTAGTAAGCTTGGACAATCCTACGAGCAGTACTTC. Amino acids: CASSKLGQSYEQYF.

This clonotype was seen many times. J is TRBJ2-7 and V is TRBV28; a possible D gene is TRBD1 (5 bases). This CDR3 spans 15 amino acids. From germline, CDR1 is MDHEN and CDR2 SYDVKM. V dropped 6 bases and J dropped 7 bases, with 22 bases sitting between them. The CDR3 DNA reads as TGTGCCAGCAGCGACCCCCGGACACCGCCTGAGGAGCAGTACTTC. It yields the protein CASSDPRTPPEEQYF.

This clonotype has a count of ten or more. Written as DNA, the CDR3 is TGTGCCTGGAGTGTAGGTGGATTTTTCAATCAGCCCCAGCATTTT. Amino acids: CAWSVGGFFNQPQHF. This chain uses TRBV30 with TRBJ1-5, with unresolved D. This CDR3 region has 15 residues. Germline V gives CDR1 GTSNPN, CDR2 SVGIG (reference sequence). V lost 0 bases and J lost 3, with 12 bases in between.

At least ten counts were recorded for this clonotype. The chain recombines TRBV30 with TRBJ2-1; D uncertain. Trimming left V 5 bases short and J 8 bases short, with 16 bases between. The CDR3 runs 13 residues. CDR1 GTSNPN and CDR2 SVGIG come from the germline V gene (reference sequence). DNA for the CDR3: TGTGCCTGGGGCGAGGAGATAATCGATGAGCAGTTCTTC. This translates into CAWGEEIIDEQFF.

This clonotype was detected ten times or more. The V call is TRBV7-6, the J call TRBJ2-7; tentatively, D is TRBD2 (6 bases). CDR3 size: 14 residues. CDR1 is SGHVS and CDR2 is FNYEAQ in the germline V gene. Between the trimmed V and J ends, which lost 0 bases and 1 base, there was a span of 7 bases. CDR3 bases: TGTGCCAGCAGCTTAGCGCGGGGTTCCTACGAGCAGTACTTC. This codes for CASSLARGSYEQYF.

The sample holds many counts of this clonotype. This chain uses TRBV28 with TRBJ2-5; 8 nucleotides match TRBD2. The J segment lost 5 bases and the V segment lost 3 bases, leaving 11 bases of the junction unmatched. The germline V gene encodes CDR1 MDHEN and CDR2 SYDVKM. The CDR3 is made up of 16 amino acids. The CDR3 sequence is CASSLSEREWEETQYF. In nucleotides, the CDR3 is TGTGCCAGCAGTTTGTCAGAGCGGGAGTGGGAGGAGACCCAGTACTTC.

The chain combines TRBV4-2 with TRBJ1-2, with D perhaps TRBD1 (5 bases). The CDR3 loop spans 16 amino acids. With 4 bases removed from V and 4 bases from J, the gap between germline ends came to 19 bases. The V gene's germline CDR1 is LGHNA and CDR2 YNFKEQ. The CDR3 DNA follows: TGTGCCAGCAGCCCTCTCGAGGGGCGAGCCTCCTATGGCTACACCTTC. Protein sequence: CASSPLEGRASYGYTF.

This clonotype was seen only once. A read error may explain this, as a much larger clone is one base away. The CDR3 bases are TGCGCCAGCAGCCCCGGACAGGGGGTTATCTACGAGCAGTACTTC. The encoded protein is CASSPGQGVIYEQYF. V usage is TRBV5-1 and J usage is TRBJ2-7, with TRBD1 matching 10 bases. The junction had 7 bases not matched to a gene; V was cut back by 4 bases and J by 3 bases. CDR1 SGHRS and CDR2 YFSETQ come from the germline V gene. The CDR3 sequence is 15 residues long.

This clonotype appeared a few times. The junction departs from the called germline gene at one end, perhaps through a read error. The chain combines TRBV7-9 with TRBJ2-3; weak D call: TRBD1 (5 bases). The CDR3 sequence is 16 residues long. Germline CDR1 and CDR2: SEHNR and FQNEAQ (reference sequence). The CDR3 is CASSPLRGQSTGTQYF. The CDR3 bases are TGTGCCAGCAGCCCGCTAAGGGGTCAAAGCACAGGTACGCAGTATTTT.

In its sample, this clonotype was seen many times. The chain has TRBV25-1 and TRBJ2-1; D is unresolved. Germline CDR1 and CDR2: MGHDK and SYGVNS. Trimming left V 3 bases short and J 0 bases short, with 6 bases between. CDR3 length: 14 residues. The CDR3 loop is CASSDTSSYNEQFF. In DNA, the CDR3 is TGTGCCAGCAGTGACACAAGCTCCTACAATGAGCAGTTCTTC.

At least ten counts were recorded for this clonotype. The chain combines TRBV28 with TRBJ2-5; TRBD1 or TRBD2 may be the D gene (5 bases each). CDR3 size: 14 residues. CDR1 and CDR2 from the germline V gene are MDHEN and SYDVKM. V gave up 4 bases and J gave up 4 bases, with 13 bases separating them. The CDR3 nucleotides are TGTGCCAGCAGTTACAGAGGGGCGGGAGAGACCCAGTACTTC. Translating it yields CASSYRGAGETQYF.

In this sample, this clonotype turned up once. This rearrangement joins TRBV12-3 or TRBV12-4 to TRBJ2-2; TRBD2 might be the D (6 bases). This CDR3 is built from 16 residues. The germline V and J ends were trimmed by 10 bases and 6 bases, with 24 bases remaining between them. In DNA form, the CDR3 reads TGTGCCAACAGCCCCGGGGAGCGTTGGGGGGCCGGGGAGCTGTTTTTT. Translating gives CANSPGERWGAGELFF.

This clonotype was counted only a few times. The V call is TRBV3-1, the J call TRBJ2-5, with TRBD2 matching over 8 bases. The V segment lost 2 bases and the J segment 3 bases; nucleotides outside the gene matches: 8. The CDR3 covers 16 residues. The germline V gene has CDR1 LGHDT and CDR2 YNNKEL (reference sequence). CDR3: CASSQTSGVTKETQYF. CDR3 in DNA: TGTGCCAGCAGCCAAACTAGCGGAGTAACTAAAGAGACCCAGTACTTC.

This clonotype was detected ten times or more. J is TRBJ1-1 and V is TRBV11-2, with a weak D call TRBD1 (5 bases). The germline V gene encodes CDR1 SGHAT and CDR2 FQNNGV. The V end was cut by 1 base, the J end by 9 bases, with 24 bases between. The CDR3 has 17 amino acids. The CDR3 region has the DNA TGTGCCAGCAGCTTAGTGTGGGAGAGGGACTCTCCACTGAAAGCTTTCTTT. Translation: CASSLVWERDSPLKAFF. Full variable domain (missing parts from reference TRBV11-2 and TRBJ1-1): EAGVAQSPRYKIIEKRQSVAFWCNPISGHATLYWYQQILGQGPKLLIQFQNNGVVDDSQLPKDRFSAERLKGVDSTLKIQPAKLEDSAVYLCASSLVWERDSPLKAFFGQGTRLTVV.

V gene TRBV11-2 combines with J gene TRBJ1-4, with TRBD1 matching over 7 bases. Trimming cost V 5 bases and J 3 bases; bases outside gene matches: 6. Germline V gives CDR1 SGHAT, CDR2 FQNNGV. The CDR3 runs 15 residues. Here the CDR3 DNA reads TGTGCCAGCAGCAGCTTAGGGGGCTCTAATGAAAAACTGTTTTTT. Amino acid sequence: CASSSLGGSNEKLFF.